These 25 T cell receptor beta chains share one sample of origin, sequenced in a study of cytomegalovirus exposure and HLA in healthy donors. The PCR ran on 60 Vbeta and 13 Jbeta primers. Data came from immunoSEQ multiplex PCR; TCRdb stores just in-frame clones and leaves some out. The sample has around 63,000 clones; 60% to 80% are singletons. Specimen: PBMCs. The receptors stem from a man aged 55-75 years in good health and CMV-seropositive.

This clone has more than one count but fewer than ten. The chain has TRBV5-1 and TRBJ1-1; 9 bases are a match to TRBD1. The CDR3 is 14 residues long. The germline V gene has CDR1 SGHRS and CDR2 YFSETQ. Germline trimming cut 3 bases from V and 7 bases from J; bases unmatched to any gene: 7. The CDR3 DNA reads as TGCGCCAGCAGCTCAGGACAGGGGTGGGATGAAGCTTTCTTT. Translated, it gives CASSSGQGWDEAFF.

V is TRBV28 and J is TRBJ1-2, with TRBD1 identical over 8 bases. Germline lookup yields CDR1 MDHEN and CDR2 SYDVKM. J was trimmed by 7 bases and V by 5 bases; bases with no gene match: 9. This CDR3 is built from 14 residues. The DNA for the CDR3 is TGTGCCAGCAGTCCCCTACAGGGGGTGGGTGGCTACACCTTC. Translated, it gives CASSPLQGVGGYTF.

This chain links TRBV11-3 with TRBJ1-3, with D perhaps TRBD1 (6 bases). This CDR3 has 14 amino acids. CDR1 and CDR2 from the germline V gene are SGHNT and YENEEA. V was trimmed by 11 bases and J by 2 bases, leaving 16 bases between them. In DNA, the CDR3 is TGTGCCTCGCGTACAGGGCGGCCTGGAAACACCATATATTTT. It yields the protein CASRTGRPGNTIYF. The entire variable domain, with the rest obtained from reference TRBV11-3 and TRBJ1-3, is as follows: EAGVVQSPRYKIIEKKQPVAFWCNPISGHNTLYWYLQNLGQGPELLIRYENEEAVDDSQLPKDRFSAERLKGVDSTLKIQPAELGDSAVYLCASRTGRPGNTIYFGEGSWLTVV.

The chain carries TRBV7-9 and TRBJ1-4; D is ambiguous. Germline V gene sequence: CDR1 SEHNR, CDR2 FQNEAQ (reference sequence). The germline V and J ends were trimmed by 0 bases and 5 bases, with 10 bases remaining between them. CDR3 size: 15 residues. For the CDR3, the DNA is TGTGCCAGCAGCTTAGCCGCCAGAACCAATGAAAAACTGTTTTTT. This encodes CASSLAARTNEKLFF.

The rearrangement links TRBV7-6 to TRBJ2-1, with D possibly TRBD1 on 6 matching bases. The V end was cut by 4 bases, the J end by 7 bases, with 26 bases between. The CDR3 is 18 residues long. Germline V gene data show CDR1 as SGHVS and CDR2 as FNYEAQ. CDR3 bases: TGTGCCAGCAGCTCTCTCCCCGCAACAGGGTCGAAGGAAAATGAGCAGTTCTTC. It yields the protein CASSSLPATGSKENEQFF. The full variable domain, with the rest looked up from reference TRBV7-6 and TRBJ2-1, is GAGVSQSPRYKVTKRGQDVALRCDPISGHVSLYWYRQALGQGPEFLTYFNYEAQQDKSGLPNDRFSAERPEGSISTLTIQRTEQRDSAMYRCASSSLPATGSKENEQFFGPGTRLTVL.

This clone appeared a single time. The chain uses TRBV6-1 and TRBJ1-1; a weak D match, TRBD1 (6 bases). This CDR3 has 14 residues. The V end lost 5 bases, the J end lost 5 bases, and 15 bases lay between the germline ends. Germline values: CDR1 MNHNS, CDR2 SASEGT. CDR3 amino acids: CASSIPAGVTEAFF. The CDR3, as DNA: TGTGCCAGCAGTATACCGGCAGGGGTGACTGAAGCTTTCTTT.

The chain employs TRBV11-2 and TRBJ1-4; 7 nucleotides match TRBD1. The CDR3 length is 15 residues. Unmatched junction bases numbered 6, after V lost 4 bases and J lost 4 bases. Germline CDR1 is SGHAT and CDR2 is FQNNGV. The CDR3 region is CASSSYRGVNEKLFF. CDR3 sequence (DNA): TGTGCCAGCAGCTCCTACAGGGGAGTTAATGAAAAACTGTTTTTT.

The chain has TRBV5-1 and TRBJ2-1; 7 nucleotides line up with TRBD2. The V gene's germline CDR1 is SGHRS and CDR2 YFSETQ. The CDR3 is 15 residues long. V lost 4 bases, J lost 11 bases, and 15 bases stayed unmatched. For the CDR3, the DNA is TGCGCCAGCAGCCCGGGACTAACCTACAATGATAAGCAGTTCTTC. Encoded protein: CASSPGLTYNDKQFF.

CDR3 amino acids: CASSLTRQDLDEQFF. DNA of the CDR3: TGCGCCAGCAGCTTGACGCGACAGGATTTGGATGAGCAGTTCTTC. The rearrangement links TRBV5-1 to TRBJ2-1; possible D gene TRBD1, 6 bases. The germline gives CDR1 SGHRS, CDR2 YFSETQ. V lost 1 base and J 8 bases, leaving 16 bases between the germline ends. The CDR3 extends over 15 amino acids.

This rearrangement joins TRBV19 to TRBJ1-5; D unclear. Germline lookup yields CDR1 LNHDA and CDR2 SQIVND (reference sequence). Trimming removed 1 base at V and 0 bases at J, with 13 bases between. This CDR3 is 17 amino acids long. CDR3 DNA: TGTGCCAGTAGTATAGGTGGAGCCGGTAGTAGCAATCAGCCCCAGCATTTT. Its protein is CASSIGGAGSSNQPQHF. The whole variable domain, remainder taken from reference TRBV19 and TRBJ1-5, is DGGITQSPKYLFRKEGQNVTLSCEQNLNHDAMYWYRQDPGQGLRLIYYSQIVNDFQKGDIAEGYSVSREKKESFPLTVTSAQKNPTAFYLCASSIGGAGSSNQPQHFGDGTRLSIL.

The chain carries TRBV5-8 and TRBJ1-3; D unresolved. CDR1 is SGHTS and CDR2 is YDEGEE in the germline V gene. The CDR3 runs 12 residues. V shed 7 bases and J shed 3 bases, with 8 bases lying between them. CDR3 region: CASARIGNTIYF. The DNA of the CDR3 is TGTGCCAGCGCGCGAATTGGAAACACCATATATTTT.

This clone has just a few counts. The chain combines TRBV28 with TRBJ1-2, with TRBD1 as a possible D gene (6 bases). V dropped 6 bases and J dropped 4 bases, with 9 bases sitting between them. Germline V lookup: CDR1 MDHEN, CDR2 SYDVKM. The length of the CDR3 is 12 residues. This CDR3 is CASRGQLYGYTF. Here the CDR3 DNA reads TGTGCCAGCAGGGGACAACTCTATGGCTACACCTTC.

The table lists this clone with a few counts. The rearrangement joins TRBV5-4 to TRBJ2-1; D unresolved. Trimming stripped 0 bases from V and 0 bases from J, with 4 bases between. The CDR3 extends over 14 amino acids. From germline, CDR1 is SGHNT and CDR2 YYREEE (reference sequence). Here the CDR3 reads CASSLASSYNEQFF. CDR3 coding DNA: TGTGCCAGCAGCTTGGCCAGCTCCTACAATGAGCAGTTCTTC.

The chain combines TRBV2 with TRBJ1-1; D call uncertain. Germline V CDR1 and CDR2: SNHLY, FYNNEI. Trimming pared 1 base from V and 1 base from J, leaving 10 bases between. The CDR3 has 15 amino acids. CDR3 loop: CASSEEVGGNTEAFF. The CDR3 DNA follows: TGTGCCAGCAGTGAAGAAGTGGGAGGGAACACTGAAGCTTTCTTT.

This rearrangement joins TRBV6-5 to TRBJ1-3, with D uncertain. This CDR3 comprises 13 residues. Trimming took 5 bases from V and 2 from J, leaving 7 bases between them. Germline V lookup: CDR1 MNHEY, CDR2 SVGAGI. CDR3 DNA sequence: TGTGCCAGCAGTGTAAAGCCTGGAAACACCATATATTTT. Its translation is CASSVKPGNTIYF.

The rearrangement links TRBV2 to TRBJ2-3; possibly TRBD2 for D (5 bases). The CDR3 covers 14 residues. Germline values: CDR1 SNHLY, CDR2 FYNNEI. The germline V and J ends were trimmed by 6 bases and 2 bases, with 12 bases remaining between them. CDR3 DNA: TGTGCCAGCAGGGAGGCGGTTAACACAGATACGCAGTATTTT. Protein: CASREAVNTDTQYF.

V and J are TRBV5-1 and TRBJ1-1; the D is unclear. Trimming shortened V by 4 bases and J by 0 bases, and 16 bases separated the two germline ends. Looked up from germline, CDR1 is SGHRS and CDR2 is YFSETQ. The CDR3 is 16 amino acids. CDR3 residues: CASSPQRISMNTEAFF. CDR3 DNA: TGCGCCAGCAGCCCGCAGCGGATTTCGATGAACACTGAAGCTTTCTTT.

The V call is TRBV7-9, the J call TRBJ1-1, with a possible D match to TRBD1 (6 bases). Looked up from germline, CDR1 is SEHNR and CDR2 is FQNEAQ (reference sequence). Trimming took off 5 bases at V and 11 bases at J, with 18 bases between the two ends. The CDR3 is made up of 13 amino acids. CDR3 nucleotides: TGTGCCAGCAGCCCAGGACAGCCTGGGGAGGCTTTCTTT. This gives the protein CASSPGQPGEAFF. The full variable domain, completed using reference TRBV7-9 and TRBJ1-1, is DTGVSQNPRHKITKRGQNVTFRCDPISEHNRLYWYRQTLGQGPEFLTYFQNEAQLEKSRLLSDRFSAERPKGSFSTLEIQRTEQGDSAMYLCASSPGQPGEAFFGQGTRLTVV.

The rearrangement joins TRBV10-2 to TRBJ2-3; no clear D gene. The CDR3 is 14 amino acids. Deletions cut 2 bases from V and 2 bases from J, with 8 bases between. CDR1 is WSHSY, CDR2 SAAADI, per germline. The CDR3 protein is CASSEDEPTDTQYF. CDR3 DNA: TGCGCCAGCAGTGAGGATGAGCCCACAGATACGCAGTATTTT.

This rearrangement joins TRBV27 to TRBJ2-7; 7 positions match TRBD1. Looked up from germline, CDR1 is MNHEY and CDR2 is SMNVEV (reference sequence). The CDR3 spans 13 residues. The trim removed 4 bases at V and 1 base at J, leaving 1 base unmatched. The CDR3, as DNA: TGTGCCAGCAGTTGGGGACAGTCCTACGAGCAGTACTTC. This codes for CASSWGQSYEQYF.

The chain has TRBV19 and TRBJ2-3, with 8 bases aligning to TRBD1. The J segment lost 0 bases and the V segment lost 2 bases, leaving 4 bases of the junction unmatched. Germline V CDR1 and CDR2: LNHDA, SQIVND (reference sequence). The CDR3 has 16 amino acids. This CDR3 is CASSIRQGRSTDTQYF. As DNA, the CDR3 is TGTGCCAGTAGTATACGACAGGGGCGTAGCACAGATACGCAGTATTTT.

The rearrangement uses TRBV6-5 and TRBJ2-7, with 8 positions matching TRBD1. CDR1 and CDR2 (germline): MNHEY, SVGAGI. The ends lost 6 bases at V and 4 bases at J; junction bases unmatched: 11. The CDR3 extends over 15 amino acids. For the CDR3, the DNA is TGTGCCAGCAGACTCGGGACAGGCGACAATTACGAGCAGTACTTC. Translating gives CASRLGTGDNYEQYF.

The rearrangement links TRBV2 to TRBJ1-6; TRBD1 aligns across 9 bases. There are 13 residues in the CDR3. V was clipped by 9 bases and J by 7 bases; unmatched bases: 4. Germline values: CDR1 SNHLY, CDR2 FYNNEI. The CDR3 loop is CASKGQGNSPLHF. The CDR3, as DNA: TGTGCCAGTAAGGGACAGGGAAATTCACCCCTCCACTTT.

The chain carries TRBV7-9 and TRBJ2-7, with 9 nucleotides matching TRBD2. J lost 5 bases, V lost 5 bases, and 10 bases had no gene match. The CDR3 consists of 15 residues. Germline CDR1 SEHNR, CDR2 FQNEAQ (reference sequence). The CDR3 spells CASSSLIAGEDEQYF. The CDR3 region has the DNA TGTGCCAGCAGCAGCCTCATAGCGGGAGAGGACGAGCAGTACTTC. The full variable domain, with the rest looked up from reference TRBV7-9 and TRBJ2-7, is DTGVSQNPRHKITKRGQNVTFRCDPISEHNRLYWYRQTLGQGPEFLTYFQNEAQLEKSRLLSDRFSAERPKGSFSTLEIQRTEQGDSAMYLCASSSLIAGEDEQYFGPGTRLTVT.

As concerns this clone: The sample has other DNA sequences that encode this CDR3 too. This chain connects TRBV6-4 to TRBJ2-3; D gene uncertain. The CDR3 is made up of 14 amino acids. Germline V gene data show CDR1 as MRHNA and CDR2 as SNTAGT. Deletions cut 4 bases from V and 0 bases from J, with 8 bases between. The CDR3 DNA is TGTGCCAGCAGTGCGAGCGCTAGCACAGATACGCAGTATTTT. It codes for CASSASASTDTQYF.